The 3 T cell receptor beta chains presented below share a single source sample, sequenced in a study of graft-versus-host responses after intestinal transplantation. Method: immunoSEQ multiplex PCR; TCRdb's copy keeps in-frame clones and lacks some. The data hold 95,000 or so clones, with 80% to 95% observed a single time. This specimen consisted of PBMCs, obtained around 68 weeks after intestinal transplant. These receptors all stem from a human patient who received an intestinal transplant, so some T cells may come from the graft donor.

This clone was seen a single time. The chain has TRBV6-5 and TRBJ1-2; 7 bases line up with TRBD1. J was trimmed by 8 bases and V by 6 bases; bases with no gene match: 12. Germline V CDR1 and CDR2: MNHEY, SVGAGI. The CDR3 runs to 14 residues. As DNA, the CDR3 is TGTGCCAGCAGCTCCCCGGGACAGAGAGGGGGCTACACCTTC. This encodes CASSSPGQRGGYTF.

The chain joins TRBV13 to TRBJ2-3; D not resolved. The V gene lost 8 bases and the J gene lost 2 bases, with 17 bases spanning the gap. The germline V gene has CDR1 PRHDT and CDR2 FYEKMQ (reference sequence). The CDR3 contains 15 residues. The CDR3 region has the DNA TGTGCCAGCGCGACCGGGCATAGTCTCACAGATACGCAGTATTTT. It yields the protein CASATGHSLTDTQYF.

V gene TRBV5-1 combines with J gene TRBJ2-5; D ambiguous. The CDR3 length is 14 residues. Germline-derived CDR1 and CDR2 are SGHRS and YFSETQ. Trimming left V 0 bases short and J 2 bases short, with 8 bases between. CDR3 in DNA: TGCGCCAGCAGCTTGGGGGCAGCACAAGAGACCCAGTACTTC. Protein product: CASSLGAAQETQYF.